This TCR beta chain was identified in a study of T cells after posttransplantation cyclophosphamide. The junction had 4 bases not matched to a gene; V was cut back by 0 bases and J by 4 bases. There are 15 residues in the CDR3. The germline gives CDR1 SGHTS, CDR2 YDEGEE. This clone was seen at least ten times. Here immunoSEQ multiplex PCR was the method, and the copy in TCRdb shows in-frame clones only, minus some. Listed for the sample are about 36,000 clones, none seen a single time. The clonotype was recovered from a girl between 5 and 17 years old in good health, CMV-negative, and a related stem cell transplant donor. Specimen: PBMCs. The J gene is TRBJ2-1, the V gene TRBV5-8, with 7 nucleotides matching TRBD1. CDR3 amino acids: CASSLAGQRYNEQFF. Here the CDR3 DNA reads TGTGCCAGCAGCTTGGCGGGACAGAGATACAATGAGCAGTTCTTC.